This T cell receptor (beta chain) stems from a study of T cell changes during pregnancy in multiple sclerosis. Here immunoSEQ multiplex PCR was the method, and the copy in TCRdb shows in-frame clones only, minus some. The sample lists around 97,000 clones; 90% were seen once. V lost 7 bases to trimming and J lost 0 bases; unmatched junction nucleotides: 6. The CDR3 contains 15 residues. In germline, CDR1 is SGDLS, CDR2 YYNGEE. This clonotype was sampled from a female donor in good health, enrolled as a control in a pregnancy study. The sample in question was peripheral blood, obtained in the second trimester of pregnancy. V usage is TRBV9 and J usage is TRBJ2-2, with 7 bases lining up with TRBD1. CDR3 sequence reads: CASAIQGANTGELFF. The CDR3 region has the DNA TGTGCCAGCGCGATCCAGGGGGCGAACACCGGGGAGCTGTTTTTT. Together with reference TRBV9 and TRBJ2-2, the CDR3 gives the full variable domain: DSGVTQTPKHLITATGQRVTLRCSPRSGDLSVYWYQQSLDQGLQFLIQYYNGEERAKGNILERFSAQQFPDLHSELNLSSLELGDSALYFCASAIQGANTGELFFGEGSRLTVL.